This T cell receptor beta chain was sequenced during a study of T cell responses to AZD1222 COVID-19 vaccine. Germline CDR1 and CDR2: SGHTA and FQGNSA. The germline V and J ends were trimmed by 3 bases and 0 bases, with 15 bases remaining between them. CDR3 length equals 18 residues. Some clones are missing from TCRdb's copy, which holds only in-frame ones; the method was immunoSEQ multiplex PCR. The data hold 200,000 or so clones, with 85% to 90% observed a single time. Study outcomes and limitations: The reported proportion of spike-specific TCRs targeting unmutated variant regions was nearly half. Most donors were white British and more were female, and clonal diversity was possibly underestimated.

About this clone: Its antigen is currently unknown.

The source material was peripheral blood, sampled on day 0 of AZD1222 vaccination. This rearrangement joins TRBV7-2 to TRBJ2-6; D unresolved. This TCR was recovered from an adult in good health. The CDR3 DNA is TGTGCCAGCAGCTTGGCCAGTACTCTCAGCTCTGGGGCCAACGTCCTGACTTTC. This translates into CASSLASTLSSGANVLTF.